Listed here is a single T cell receptor beta chain. Profiling relied on immunoSEQ multiplex PCR, and the TCRdb table lists in-frame clones only, not all of them. The sample has about 200,000 clones; approximately 86% are singletons. The CDR3 has 15 amino acids. J gave up 7 bases and V 6 bases, and 5 bases lay outside the gene matches. Per germline, CDR1 MNHEY and CDR2 SVGAGI. This sample is part of a study of blood T cell repertoires in COVID-19. The origin of this receptor is a man aged 55-75 years with COVID-19, enrolled during active disease. The chain combines TRBV6-5 with TRBJ1-6; TRBD1 matches 11 bases. Sequenced sample: peripheral blood. The CDR3 protein is CASRTGTGGNSPLHF. The CDR3 coding sequence is TGTGCCAGCAGAACCGGGACAGGGGGAAATTCACCCCTCCACTTT.